One and the same sample provided the 29 T cell receptor beta chains below, sequenced in a study of radiotherapy plus CTLA-4 blockade in lung cancer. The assay was immunoSEQ multiplex PCR, and TCRdb's table has in-frame clones only and misses some. The repertoire holds 50,000 or so clones, 65% to 85% seen once, with around 10% in the top ten. This material consisted of peripheral blood, taken from a patient treated with radiotherapy plus ipilimumab. The receptors were sampled from a human donor with non-small cell lung cancer who had stable disease on radiotherapy plus ipilimumab.

V usage is TRBV11-2 and J usage is TRBJ2-1, with TRBD2 identical over 11 bases. V lost 2 bases and J lost 4; bases outside the gene matches: 4. Germline assignment: CDR1 SGHAT and CDR2 FQNNGV. The CDR3 extends over 16 amino acids. The CDR3 spells CASSLPPSGGYNEQFF. In DNA, the CDR3 is TGTGCCAGCAGCTTACCCCCTAGCGGGGGGTACAATGAGCAGTTCTTC.

The chain carries TRBV7-9 and TRBJ2-3; D is ambiguous. The CDR3 loop spans 14 amino acids. Germline CDR1 reads SEHNR; CDR2 reads FQNEAQ (reference sequence). V shed 3 bases and J shed 2 bases, with 9 bases lying between them. The CDR3 DNA sequence: TGTGCCAGCAGCTTCGGCGTACACACAGATACGCAGTATTTT. Its translation is CASSFGVHTDTQYF.

The chain combines TRBV6-5 with TRBJ1-2; D gene uncertain. Trimming took 6 bases from V and 4 from J, leaving 18 bases between them. Germline V lookup: CDR1 MNHEY, CDR2 SVGAGI. The CDR3 sequence is 15 residues long. DNA of the CDR3: TGTGCCAGCAGGACTGAACAAGGCCGGGGCTATGGCTACACCTTC. It codes for CASRTEQGRGYGYTF.

V is TRBV28 and J is TRBJ1-2; D is unresolved. The CDR3 covers 12 residues. V dropped 8 bases and J dropped 4 bases, with 11 bases sitting between them. Germline V gene data show CDR1 as MDHEN and CDR2 as SYDVKM. CDR3 in DNA: TGTGCCAGCGCCCCAGATCCCTATGGCTACACCTTC. This sequence encodes CASAPDPYGYTF.

This rearrangement joins TRBV19 to TRBJ1-5; D gene uncertain. V was pared by 3 bases and J by 1 base, with 13 bases between. This CDR3 contains 16 residues. Germline V gives CDR1 LNHDA, CDR2 SQIVND (reference sequence). The CDR3 spells CASSMLGISSNQPQHF. DNA of the CDR3: TGTGCCAGTAGTATGCTGGGGATCTCGAGCAATCAGCCCCAGCATTTT.

The chain recombines TRBV5-1 with TRBJ2-3; D is uncertain. The CDR3 loop spans 12 amino acids. Germline V gene data show CDR1 as SGHRS and CDR2 as YFSETQ. V lost 7 bases to trimming and J lost 0 bases, with 6 bases between them. CDR3 in amino acids: CASQSSTDTQYF. The CDR3 nucleotides are TGCGCCAGCCAATCTAGCACAGATACGCAGTATTTT. Looking up the rest from reference TRBV5-1 and TRBJ2-3 gives the full variable domain: KAGVTQTPRYLIKTRGQQVTLSCSPISGHRSVSWYQQTPGQGLQFLFEYFSETQRNKGNFPGRFSGRQFSNSRSEMNVSTLELGDSALYLCASQSSTDTQYFGPGTRLTVL.

This clone has just a few counts. This chain links TRBV11-1 with TRBJ1-1; 10 bases align to TRBD1. The CDR3 runs 15 residues. The V gene's germline CDR1 is SGHAT and CDR2 FQDESV (reference sequence). V dropped 5 bases and J dropped 6; count of bases not matched to a gene: 9. CDR3 coding DNA: TGTGCCAGCAGCCTGCCCCGGGACAGGGGTTCTGAAGCTTTCTTT. Its protein is CASSLPRDRGSEAFF.

The rearrangement uses TRBV5-1 and TRBJ2-5, with 8 bases lining up with TRBD1. There are 15 residues in the CDR3. The trim removed 4 bases at V and 5 bases at J, leaving 10 bases unmatched. The germline CDR1 and CDR2 sequences are SGHRS and YFSETQ. The CDR3 region has the DNA TGCGCCAGCAGCGGAACAGGGGGTCCTGGGGAGACCCAGTACTTC. Protein: CASSGTGGPGETQYF.

The V gene is TRBV7-3, the J gene TRBJ1-1; 8 nucleotides agree with TRBD1. The germline CDR1 and CDR2 sequences are SGHTA and FQGTGA. There are 14 residues in the CDR3. J was trimmed by 1 base and V by 2 bases; bases with no gene match: 0. The CDR3 here is CASSLGTGNTEAFF. The DNA of the CDR3 is TGTGCCAGCAGCTTAGGGACAGGGAACACTGAAGCTTTCTTT.

This clone was observed a single time. The rearrangement uses TRBV7-8 and TRBJ1-1; TRBD1 matches at 7 bases. The germline V gene has CDR1 SGHVS and CDR2 FQNEAQ. V lost 1 base to trimming and J lost 9 bases; unmatched junction nucleotides: 2. This CDR3 is 12 amino acids long. CDR3 in DNA: TGTGCCAGCAGCTTAGGGGACAGTCAAGCTTTCTTT. This codes for CASSLGDSQAFF.

This clone was seen more than once but under ten times. This chain connects TRBV7-9 to TRBJ1-5, with 7 bases lining up with TRBD1. The ends lost 3 bases at V and 7 bases at J; junction bases unmatched: 6. The germline V gene has CDR1 SEHNR and CDR2 FQNEAQ (reference sequence). There are 14 residues in the CDR3. The CDR3 reads CASSFGQDGQPQHF. The CDR3 nucleotides read TGTGCCAGCAGCTTCGGACAGGACGGGCAGCCCCAGCATTTT.

The chain has TRBV7-8 and TRBJ1-1; D is unresolved. This CDR3 is 14 amino acids long. V gave up 6 bases and J gave up 8 bases, with 19 bases separating them. Germline CDR1 SGHVS, CDR2 FQNEAQ. CDR3 nucleotides: TGTGCCAGCAGACTGGGCCAGTCGAAGATGGAAGCTTTCTTT. This translates into CASRLGQSKMEAFF.

J is TRBJ2-7 and V is TRBV10-3; D is possibly TRBD1 (5 bases). CDR1 and CDR2 from the germline V gene are ENHRY and SYGVKD. V lost 2 bases, J lost 2 bases, and 16 bases lay in between. This CDR3 has 16 amino acids. CDR3 nucleotide sequence: TGTGCCATCAGTGAGCCACAGGTAATGGTGGCCTACGAGCAGTACTTC. Residues: CAISEPQVMVAYEQYF.

CDR3 amino acids: CASSLLGSVDYNEQFF. DNA for the CDR3: TGTGCCAGCAGCCTCTTGGGGTCCGTCGACTACAATGAGCAGTTCTTC. The chain employs TRBV14 and TRBJ2-1, with D uncertain. CDR3 length: 16 amino acids. V was trimmed by 4 bases and J by 3 bases, leaving 16 bases between them. Germline loops: CDR1 SGHDN, CDR2 FVKESK. Supplemented by reference TRBV14 and TRBJ2-1, the full variable domain reads EAGVTQFPSHSVIEKGQTVTLRCDPISGHDNLYWYRRVMGKEIKFLLHFVKESKQDESGMPNNRFLAERTGGTYSTLKVQPAELEDSGVYFCASSLLGSVDYNEQFFGPGTRLTVL.

The V gene is TRBV5-1, the J gene TRBJ2-5; a possible D gene is TRBD2 (5 bases). V gave up 2 bases and J gave up 1 base, with 9 bases separating them. This CDR3 spans 14 amino acids. Germline CDR1 reads SGHRS; CDR2 reads YFSETQ. CDR3 amino acids: CASSFGRGQETQYF. The CDR3 region has the DNA TGCGCCAGCAGCTTTGGTCGGGGCCAAGAGACCCAGTACTTC.

This chain links TRBV21-1 with TRBJ1-1. TRBV21-1 is a recognized pseudogene. The CDR3 loop spans 12 amino acids. The CDR3 spells CASLEDYTEAFF. CDR3 DNA: TGTGCCAGCCTCGAGGATTACACTGAAGCTTTCTTT.

The chain joins TRBV9 to TRBJ2-2; D remains unclear. The CDR3 contains 15 residues. Looked up from germline, CDR1 is SGDLS and CDR2 is YYNGEE. V gave up 0 bases and J gave up 6 bases, with 12 bases separating them. The CDR3 sequence: CASSVVVDRAGELFF. CDR3 sequence (DNA): TGTGCCAGCAGCGTAGTTGTCGACCGAGCCGGGGAGCTGTTTTTT.

This clone was seen once. This rearrangement joins TRBV19 to TRBJ2-1; maybe TRBD2 (6 bases). CDR3 length: 14 amino acids. V gave up 10 bases and J gave up 4 bases, with 17 bases separating them. Germline lookup yields CDR1 LNHDA and CDR2 SQIVND (reference sequence). CDR3 protein: CATSRGIQYNEQFF. The CDR3 bases are TGTGCCACTTCCCGGGGGATACAATACAATGAGCAGTTCTTC.

V usage is TRBV10-2 and J usage is TRBJ1-2; 7 bases map to TRBD1. The CDR3 is 15 amino acids. Germline loops: CDR1 WSHSY, CDR2 SAAADI. J gave up 6 bases and V 2 bases, and 9 bases lay outside the gene matches. CDR3 sequence: CASSERAGGKDGYTF. The CDR3 DNA reads TGCGCCAGCAGTGAGAGGGCAGGGGGTAAGGATGGCTACACCTTC.

V is TRBV2 and J is TRBJ1-1; D might be TRBD1 (5 bases). V was cut by 7 bases and J by 1 base, with 10 bases left in between. The CDR3 consists of 13 residues. The germline gives CDR1 SNHLY, CDR2 FYNNEI. The CDR3, as DNA: TGTGCCAGCACAGGGCCGGGGAACACTGAAGCTTTCTTT. Its protein product is CASTGPGNTEAFF.

The chain links TRBV6-1 to TRBJ1-5, with no clear D. The V and J ends lost 4 bases and 0 bases respectively, with 10 bases between them. Germline CDR1 MNHNS, CDR2 SASEGT. The CDR3 consists of 15 residues. The CDR3 sequence: CASSGLGYSNQPQHF. The CDR3 coding sequence is TGTGCCAGCAGTGGGCTTGGGTATAGCAATCAGCCCCAGCATTTT.

The rearrangement links TRBV15 to TRBJ2-2, with no clear D. CDR3 length equals 13 residues. V was trimmed by 5 bases and J by 0 bases, leaving 4 bases between them. The germline CDR1 and CDR2 sequences are LNHNV and YYDKDF (reference sequence). The CDR3 here is CATSGPNTGELFF. The CDR3 nucleotides read TGTGCCACCAGCGGACCGAACACCGGGGAGCTGTTTTTT.

This chain links TRBV6-5 with TRBJ2-5; perhaps TRBD1 as D (6 bases). V was clipped by 5 bases and J by 0 bases, with 10 bases between them. The CDR3 covers 14 residues. CDR1 is MNHEY and CDR2 is SVGAGI in the germline V gene. The CDR3 nucleotides read TGTGCCAGCAGTCCCAGGGGTAACCAAGAGACCCAGTACTTC. Its protein is CASSPRGNQETQYF.

The chain employs TRBV2 and TRBJ1-5; maybe TRBD1 (5 bases). Per germline, CDR1 SNHLY and CDR2 FYNNEI. V shed 6 bases and J shed 4 bases, with 16 bases lying between them. This CDR3 comprises 15 residues. Here the CDR3 reads CASSLGRQRNQPQHF. CDR3 coding DNA: TGTGCCAGCAGCTTAGGACGACAGCGGAATCAGCCCCAGCATTTT.

The chain links TRBV9 to TRBJ2-7, with 8 bases that match TRBD1. CDR3 length: 14 amino acids. Germline V gene data show CDR1 as SGDLS and CDR2 as YYNGEE. Trimming removed 2 bases from V and 2 bases from J; junction bases left unmatched: 3. CDR3 protein: CASSVGQDAYEQYF. The CDR3 coding sequence is TGTGCCAGCAGCGTGGGACAGGACGCCTACGAGCAGTACTTC.

The chain employs TRBV19 and TRBJ1-1, with no clear D. This CDR3 comprises 15 residues. Looked up from germline, CDR1 is LNHDA and CDR2 is SQIVND (reference sequence). V was pared by 5 bases and J by 11 bases, with 24 bases between. This CDR3 reads CASSVFPGLDVGAFF. CDR3 coding DNA: TGTGCCAGTAGTGTTTTCCCGGGTCTGGATGTAGGGGCTTTCTTT.

The chain combines TRBV27 with TRBJ1-2; 7 nucleotides align to TRBD1. Trimming removed 4 bases from V and 4 bases from J; junction bases left unmatched: 3. The CDR3 is 13 residues long. CDR1 and CDR2 (germline): MNHEY, SMNVEV (reference sequence). Here the CDR3 DNA reads TGTGCCAGCAGTTCCCAGGGGGTCTATGGCTACACCTTC. Translated, it gives CASSSQGVYGYTF.

The chain is built from TRBV4-3 and TRBJ2-7; 8 nucleotides line up with TRBD2. Germline trimming cut 0 bases from V and 3 bases from J; bases unmatched to any gene: 10. Germline V CDR1 and CDR2: LGHNA, YSLEER. The CDR3 consists of 17 residues. CDR3 loop: CASSQELGLAGLYEQYF. The CDR3 bases are TGCGCCAGCAGCCAAGAACTGGGGCTAGCGGGTCTCTACGAGCAGTACTTC.

This clone has more than one count but fewer than ten. This chain connects TRBV7-2 to TRBJ2-2; the D is unclear. The V and J ends lost 1 base and 7 bases respectively, with 10 bases between them. CDR3 length equals 14 residues. Per the germline V gene, CDR1 is SGHTA and CDR2 is FQGNSA. CDR3 sequence (DNA): TGTGCCAGCAGCTTAGGGATAGAACGCGGGGAGCTGTTTTTT. Its protein product is CASSLGIERGELFF. The full variable domain, rest sourced from reference TRBV7-2 and TRBJ2-2, is GAGVSQSPSNKVTEKGKDVELRCDPISGHTALYWYRQSLGQGLEFLIYFQGNSAPDKSGLPSDRFSAERTGGSVSTLTIQRTQQEDSAVYLCASSLGIERGELFFGEGSRLTVL.